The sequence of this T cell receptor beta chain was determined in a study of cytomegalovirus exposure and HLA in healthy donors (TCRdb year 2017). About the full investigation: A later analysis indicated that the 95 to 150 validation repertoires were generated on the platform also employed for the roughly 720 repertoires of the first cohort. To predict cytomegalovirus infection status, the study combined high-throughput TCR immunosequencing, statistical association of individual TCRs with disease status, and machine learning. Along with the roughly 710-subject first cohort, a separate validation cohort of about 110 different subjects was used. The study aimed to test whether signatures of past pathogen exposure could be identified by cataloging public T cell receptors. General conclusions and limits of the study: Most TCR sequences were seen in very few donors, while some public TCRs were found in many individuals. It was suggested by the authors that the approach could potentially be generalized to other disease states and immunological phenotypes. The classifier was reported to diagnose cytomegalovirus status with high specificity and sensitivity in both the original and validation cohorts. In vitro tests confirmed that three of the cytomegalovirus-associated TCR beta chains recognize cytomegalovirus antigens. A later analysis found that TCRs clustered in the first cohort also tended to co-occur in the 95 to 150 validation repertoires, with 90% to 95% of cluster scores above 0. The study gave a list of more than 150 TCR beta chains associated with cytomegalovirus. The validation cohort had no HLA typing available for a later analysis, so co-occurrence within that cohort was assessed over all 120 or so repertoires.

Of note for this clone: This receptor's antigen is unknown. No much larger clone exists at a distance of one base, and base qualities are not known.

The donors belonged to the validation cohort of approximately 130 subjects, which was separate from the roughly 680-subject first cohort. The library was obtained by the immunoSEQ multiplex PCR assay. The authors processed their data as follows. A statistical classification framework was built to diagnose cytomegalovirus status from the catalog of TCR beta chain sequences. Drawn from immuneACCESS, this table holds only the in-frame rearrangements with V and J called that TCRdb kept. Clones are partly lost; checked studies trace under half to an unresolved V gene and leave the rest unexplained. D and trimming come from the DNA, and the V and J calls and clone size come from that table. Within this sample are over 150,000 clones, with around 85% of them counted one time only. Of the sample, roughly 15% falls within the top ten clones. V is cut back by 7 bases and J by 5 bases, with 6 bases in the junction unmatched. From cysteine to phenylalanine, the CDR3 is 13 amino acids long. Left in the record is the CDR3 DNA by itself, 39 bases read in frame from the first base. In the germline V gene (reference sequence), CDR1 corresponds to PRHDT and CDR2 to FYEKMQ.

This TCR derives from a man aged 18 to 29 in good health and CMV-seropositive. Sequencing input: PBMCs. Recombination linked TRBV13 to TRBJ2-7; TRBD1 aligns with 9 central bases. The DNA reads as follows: TGTGCCAGCACCGTACAGGGGGCTGACGAGCAGTACTTC. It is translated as CASTVQGADEQYF.